The clone carrying this T cell receptor beta chain was counted only a few times. Its antigen remains unidentified. The source of the sample is a study of cytomegalovirus exposure and HLA in healthy donors. For the study at large: A prior analysis found roughly 100 million unique TCR beta sequences from 170 million or so T cells. Points from the study as a whole: The majority of TCR sequences were rare, yet some public TCRs appeared in many donors. A missense DCLRE1C variant was associated with V- and J-gene trimming of TCR beta chains in a later analysis, and an independent cohort replicated the association.

With 60 Vbeta and 13 Jbeta primers, the PCR was carried out. Only in-frame clones appear in the TCRdb table, and some are missing; sequencing was by immunoSEQ multiplex PCR. The data show over 150,000 clones, roughly 84% seen once. All the people who gave samples were healthy bone marrow donors. The CDR3 extends over 16 amino acids. Germline trimming cut 7 bases from V and 4 bases from J; bases unmatched to any gene: 13. The germline CDR1 and CDR2 sequences are MGHRA and YSYEKL. Material: PBMCs. This clonotype was sampled from a boy younger than 10 in good health and CMV-seronegative. This chain connects TRBV4-1 to TRBJ1-1, with 9 bases that match TRBD1. The CDR3 region is CASIRFLGQGPTEAFF. The CDR3, as DNA: TGCGCCAGCATCCGATTCTTGGGACAGGGTCCCACTGAAGCTTTCTTT.